The clone carrying this TCR beta chain was seen many times. The antigen remains unidentified. Co-extracting RNA and DNA was done with 20-30 mg of unsorted bulk tissue as input. Uniformly, tumor samples exhibited a viable tumor cell fraction exceeding 80%. TCR beta cDNA was prepared out of 500 ng total RNA by means of a constant-region primer. Each TCR beta library was derived from three nested multiplex PCR rounds that employed slightly modified ARM-PCR. TCRdb processed the multiplex PCR reads anew with MiXCR; each CDR3 protein has one entry. The sample holds fewer than 110,000 distinct CDR3 sequences, around 66% seen once. The data derive from a study of tumor-infiltrating lymphocytes in primary liver carcinoma. Findings and caveats of the study: A fraction of only about 7.5-25% of top clones appeared in all five tumor regions. The study found tumor-adjacent and tumor-blood pairs overlapped less than tumor region pairs.

The receptor's source is a woman aged 55-69 years with primary liver carcinoma and hepatitis B virus infection. The sample comprised liver tumor tissue from sampling region 2. Described subset: tumor region T2, inferior pole.

This CDR3 reads CATMGGLGTYQPQHF. The CDR3, as DNA: TGCGCCACCATGGGGGGGCTGGGTACGTATCAGCCCCAGCATTTT. The V gene is TRBV10-2, the J gene TRBJ1-5; D possibly corresponds to TRBD1 (6 bases). V was clipped by 10 bases and J by 5 bases, with 21 bases between them. The CDR3 has 15 amino acids. Germline CDR1 reads WSHSY; CDR2 reads SAAADI.